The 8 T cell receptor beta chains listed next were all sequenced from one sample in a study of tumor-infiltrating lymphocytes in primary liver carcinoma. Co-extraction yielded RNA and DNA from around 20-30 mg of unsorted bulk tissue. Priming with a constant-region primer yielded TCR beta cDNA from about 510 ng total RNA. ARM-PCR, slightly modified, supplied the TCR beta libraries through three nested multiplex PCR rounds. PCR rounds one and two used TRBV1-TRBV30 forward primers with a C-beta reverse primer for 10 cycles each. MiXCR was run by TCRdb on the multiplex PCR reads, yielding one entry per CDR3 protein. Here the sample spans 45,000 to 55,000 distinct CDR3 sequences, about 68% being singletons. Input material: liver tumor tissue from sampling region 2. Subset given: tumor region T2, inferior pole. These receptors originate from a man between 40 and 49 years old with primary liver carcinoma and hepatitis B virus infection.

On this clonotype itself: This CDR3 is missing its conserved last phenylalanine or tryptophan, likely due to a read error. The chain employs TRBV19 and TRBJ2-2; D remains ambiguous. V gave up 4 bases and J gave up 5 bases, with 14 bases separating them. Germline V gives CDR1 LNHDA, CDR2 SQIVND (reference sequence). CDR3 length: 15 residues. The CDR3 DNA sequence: TGTGCCAGTAGTAACAGTGAGTTTGGAACCGGGGAGCTGTTTATT. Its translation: CASSNSEFGTGELFI.

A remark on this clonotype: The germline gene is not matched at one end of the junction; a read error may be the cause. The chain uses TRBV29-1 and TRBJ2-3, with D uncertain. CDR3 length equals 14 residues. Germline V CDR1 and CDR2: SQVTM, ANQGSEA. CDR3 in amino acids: CSVEADSGTDTQYF. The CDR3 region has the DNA TGCAGCGTTGAAGCTGATTCCGGCACGGATACGCAGTATTTT.

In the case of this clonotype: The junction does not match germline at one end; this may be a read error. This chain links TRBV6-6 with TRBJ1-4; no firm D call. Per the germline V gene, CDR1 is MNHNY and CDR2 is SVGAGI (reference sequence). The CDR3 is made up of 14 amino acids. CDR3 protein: CVSRPVTGNEKLFF. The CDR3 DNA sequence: TGTGTCAGCAGGCCGGTGACGGGGAATGAAAAACTGTTTTTT.

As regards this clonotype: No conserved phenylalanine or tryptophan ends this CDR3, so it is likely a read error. The CDR3 DNA follows: TGTGCCAGCAGCCAAGTCGGGGGTGACTATGACTACACCTAC. Protein sequence: CASSQVGGDYDYTY. The chain has TRBV14 and TRBJ1-2, with TRBD1 as a possible D gene (5 bases). CDR3 size: 14 residues. CDR1 is SGHDN and CDR2 is FVKESK in the germline V gene.

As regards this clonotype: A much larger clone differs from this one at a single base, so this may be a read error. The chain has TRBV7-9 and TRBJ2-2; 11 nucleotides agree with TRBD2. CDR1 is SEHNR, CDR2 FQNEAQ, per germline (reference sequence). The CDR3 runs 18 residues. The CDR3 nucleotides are TGTGACAGCAGCTCTCCCCCCGGGACTAGCGGAAACACCGGGGAGCTGTTTTTT. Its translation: CDSSSPPGTSGNTGELFF.

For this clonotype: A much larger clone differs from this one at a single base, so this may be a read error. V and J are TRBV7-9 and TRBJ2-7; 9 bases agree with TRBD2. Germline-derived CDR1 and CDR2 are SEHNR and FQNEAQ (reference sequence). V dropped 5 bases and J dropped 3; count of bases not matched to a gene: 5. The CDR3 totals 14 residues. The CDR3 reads CASSLGLANYEQYF. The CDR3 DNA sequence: TGTGCCAGCAGCCTCGGACTAGCGAACTACGAGCAGTACTTC.

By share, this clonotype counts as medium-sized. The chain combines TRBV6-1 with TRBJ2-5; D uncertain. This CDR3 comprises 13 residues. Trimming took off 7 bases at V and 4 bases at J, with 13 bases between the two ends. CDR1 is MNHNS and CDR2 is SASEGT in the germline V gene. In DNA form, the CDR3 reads TGTGCCAGCACCCTGCGCTGGGGAGAGACCCAGTACTTC. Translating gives CASTLRWGETQYF.

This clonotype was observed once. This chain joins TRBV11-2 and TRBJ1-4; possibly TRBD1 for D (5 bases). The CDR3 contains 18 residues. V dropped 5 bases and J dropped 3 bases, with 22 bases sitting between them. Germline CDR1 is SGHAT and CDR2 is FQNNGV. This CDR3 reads CASSAYPRDGPSNEKLFF. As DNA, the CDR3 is TGTGCCAGCAGCGCCTACCCCCGGGACGGGCCATCTAATGAAAAACTGTTTTTT.